The clone carrying this TCR beta chain was seen a single time. What it recognizes is unknown. Profiling relied on immunoSEQ multiplex PCR, and the TCRdb table lists in-frame clones only, not all of them. Of 150,000 to 200,000 clones listed, almost 95% are singletons. This sample is part of a study of T cell responses to AZD1222 COVID-19 vaccine. The CDR3 contains 16 residues. V dropped 2 bases and J dropped 6; count of bases not matched to a gene: 11. Germline CDR1 is LGHNA and CDR2 is YNFKEQ. Study conclusions and caveats: Donors skewed white British and female; clonal diversity was possibly underestimated.

This specimen consisted of peripheral blood, obtained on day 0 of AZD1222 vaccination. The TCR sequence derives from an adult in good health. The genes are TRBV4-2 and TRBJ2-7; 9 nucleotides align to TRBD2. The CDR3, as DNA: TGTGCCAGCAGCCAATACCCCCGCGGGAGGGCCTCCGAGCAGTACTTC. The encoded protein is CASSQYPRGRASEQYF.